The next 10 T cell receptor beta chains were all read from a single sample in a study of beta chain features in type 1 diabetes. Since all of the isolated RNA was reverse transcribed, expressed TCRB transcripts were what got sequenced. Some clones are missing from TCRdb's copy, which holds only in-frame ones; the method was immunoSEQ multiplex PCR. The repertoire holds 70,000 to 95,000 clones, with roughly 34% as singletons. Sequenced sample: stem cell memory CD4+ T cells from blood. Receptor source: a woman under 30 in good health.

The rearrangement uses TRBV9 and TRBJ2-7; TRBD1 is a possible D gene (6 bases). V lost 3 bases and J 0 bases, leaving 19 bases between the germline ends. From germline, CDR1 is SGDLS and CDR2 YYNGEE. This CDR3 comprises 17 residues. The CDR3 sequence: CASSGGGPGDNSYEQYF. The CDR3 bases are TGTGCCAGCAGCGGAGGGGGACCAGGGGACAACTCCTACGAGCAGTACTTC.

The rearrangement links TRBV5-1 to TRBJ2-1; 11 bases agree with TRBD2. V lost 8 bases and J lost 6; bases outside the gene matches: 10. This CDR3 has 15 residues. From germline, CDR1 is SGHRS and CDR2 YFSETQ. CDR3 sequence reads: CASTALAGGGNEQFF. The DNA for the CDR3 is TGCGCCAGTACAGCCCTAGCGGGAGGTGGCAATGAGCAGTTCTTC.

The chain combines TRBV5-5 with TRBJ2-1; 10 bases map to TRBD2. Per germline, CDR1 SGHKS and CDR2 YYEKEE (reference sequence). The V and J ends lost 4 bases and 10 bases, in that order; junction bases with no gene match: 8. The CDR3 is 14 amino acids. The CDR3 DNA follows: TGTGCCAGCAGCCCCACTAGCGGGATAAGGGAGCAGTTCTTC. Protein product: CASSPTSGIREQFF.

The chain is built from TRBV10-3 and TRBJ2-5, with 13 nucleotides matching TRBD2. With the DNA end fitting TRBJ2-7 better, the J assignment may be wrong. From germline, CDR1 is ENHRY and CDR2 SYGVKD. This CDR3 is built from 15 residues. The CDR3 DNA reads as TGTGCCATCAGTGGCGGACTAGCGGGGGTCTACGAGCAGTACTTC. This sequence encodes CAISGGLAGVYEQYF.

This clone was detected a few times. CDR3 DNA: TGCAGCGGACGGACTAGCGGGACCCCCAATGAGCAGTTCTTC. Protein sequence: CSGRTSGTPNEQFF. This chain joins TRBV29-1 and TRBJ2-1; the match to TRBD2 covers 12 bases. The ends lost 7 bases at V and 6 bases at J; junction bases unmatched: 7. CDR1 is SQVTM, CDR2 ANQGSEA, per germline. The length of the CDR3 is 14 residues.

The gene calls are TRBV19 and TRBJ1-2; 10 bases are a match to TRBD1. This CDR3 has 13 amino acids. Germline V lookup: CDR1 LNHDA, CDR2 SQIVND (reference sequence). J gave up 5 bases and V 5 bases, and 2 bases lay outside the gene matches. CDR3 region: CASSPGQGYGYTF. The DNA for the CDR3 is TGTGCCAGTAGTCCGGGACAGGGGTATGGCTACACCTTC.

The chain recombines TRBV5-4 with TRBJ2-5; D remains unclear. CDR1 and CDR2 from the germline V gene are SGHNT and YYREEE (reference sequence). V was pared by 0 bases and J by 3 bases, with 9 bases between. The CDR3 loop spans 14 amino acids. The CDR3 loop is CASSLVAAEETQYF. CDR3 DNA sequence: TGTGCCAGCAGCTTGGTGGCCGCAGAAGAGACCCAGTACTTC. The full variable domain, rest sourced from reference TRBV5-4 and TRBJ2-5, is ETGVTQSPTHLIKTRGQQVTLRCSSQSGHNTVSWYQQALGQGPQFIFQYYREEENGRGNFPPRFSGLQFPNYSSELNVNALELDDSALYLCASSLVAAEETQYFGPGTRLLVL.

The chain joins TRBV5-1 to TRBJ2-7; no clear D gene. The CDR3 extends over 13 amino acids. Germline CDR1 SGHRS, CDR2 YFSETQ. The V end lost 1 base, the J end lost 3 bases, and 8 bases lay between the germline ends. The CDR3 bases are TGCGCCAGCAGCTTGAATCCGAGCTACGAGCAGTACTTC. The encoded protein is CASSLNPSYEQYF.

The chain is built from TRBV4-3 and TRBJ2-2, with D possibly TRBD2 on 7 matching bases. Germline V gene sequence: CDR1 LGHNA, CDR2 YSLEER. CDR3 length equals 18 residues. Trimming left V 2 bases short and J 6 bases short, with 22 bases between. CDR3 coding DNA: TGCGCCAGCAGCCAAAGCTTCAAGGCGGGGGCCAGGGCCGGGGAGCTGTTTTTT. Residues: CASSQSFKAGARAGELFF.

This chain joins TRBV5-1 and TRBJ1-3, with a possible D match to TRBD1 (5 bases). The CDR3 length is 17 residues. Germline V lookup: CDR1 SGHRS, CDR2 YFSETQ. The V end was cut by 3 bases, the J end by 0 bases, with 16 bases between. CDR3 region: CASSWGNTGDSGNTIYF. The CDR3 nucleotides read TGCGCCAGCAGCTGGGGCAACACAGGTGACTCTGGAAACACCATATATTTT.